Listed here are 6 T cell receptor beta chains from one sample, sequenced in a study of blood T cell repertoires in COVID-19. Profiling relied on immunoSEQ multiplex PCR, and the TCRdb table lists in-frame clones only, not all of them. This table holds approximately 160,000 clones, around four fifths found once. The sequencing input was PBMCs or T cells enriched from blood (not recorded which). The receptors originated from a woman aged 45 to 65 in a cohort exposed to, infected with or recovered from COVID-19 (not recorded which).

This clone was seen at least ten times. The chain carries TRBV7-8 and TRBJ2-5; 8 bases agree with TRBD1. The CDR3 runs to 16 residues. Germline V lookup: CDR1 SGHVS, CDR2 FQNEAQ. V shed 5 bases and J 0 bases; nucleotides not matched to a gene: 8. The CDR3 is CASSEWTGNDQETQYF. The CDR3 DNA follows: TGTGCCAGCAGCGAATGGACAGGGAATGACCAAGAGACCCAGTACTTC. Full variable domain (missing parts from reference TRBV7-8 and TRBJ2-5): GAGVSQSPRYKVAKRGQDVALRCDPISGHVSLFWYQQALGQGPEFLTYFQNEAQLDKSGLPSDRFFAERPEGSVSTLKIQRTQQEDSAVYLCASSEWTGNDQETQYFGPGTRLLVL.

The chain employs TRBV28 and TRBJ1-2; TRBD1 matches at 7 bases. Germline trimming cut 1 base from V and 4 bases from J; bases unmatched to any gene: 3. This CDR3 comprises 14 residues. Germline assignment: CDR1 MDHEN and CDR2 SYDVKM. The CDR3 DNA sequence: TGTGCCAGCAGTTTATCGTGGGACAGCTATGGCTACACCTTC. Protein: CASSLSWDSYGYTF.

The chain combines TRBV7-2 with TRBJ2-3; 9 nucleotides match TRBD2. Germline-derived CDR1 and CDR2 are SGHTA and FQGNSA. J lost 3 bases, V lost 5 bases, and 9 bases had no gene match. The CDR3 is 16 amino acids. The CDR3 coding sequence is TGTGCCAGCAGCCCATTTAGCGGGAGCTTGACAGATACGCAGTATTTT. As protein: CASSPFSGSLTDTQYF.

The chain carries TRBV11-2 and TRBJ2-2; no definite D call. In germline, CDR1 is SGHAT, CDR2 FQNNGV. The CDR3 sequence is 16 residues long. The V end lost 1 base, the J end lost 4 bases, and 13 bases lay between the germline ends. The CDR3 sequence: CASSLALANPTGELFF. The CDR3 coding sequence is TGTGCCAGCAGCTTAGCCCTGGCAAATCCCACCGGGGAGCTGTTTTTT.

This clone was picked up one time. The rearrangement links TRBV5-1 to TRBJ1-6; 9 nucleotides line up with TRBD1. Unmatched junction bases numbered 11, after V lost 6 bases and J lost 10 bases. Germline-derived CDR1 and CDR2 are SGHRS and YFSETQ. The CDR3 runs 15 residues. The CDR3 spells CASKVMDRGLSPLHF. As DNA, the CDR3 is TGCGCCAGCAAAGTTATGGACAGGGGTTTATCACCCCTCCACTTT.

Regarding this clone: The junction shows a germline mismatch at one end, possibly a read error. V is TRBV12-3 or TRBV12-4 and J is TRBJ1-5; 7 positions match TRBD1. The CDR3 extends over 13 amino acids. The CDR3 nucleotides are TGTGCCAGCAGATTAGGGGGCAAGCAGCCCCAGCATTTT. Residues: CASRLGGKQPQHF.